These 2 T cell receptor beta chains share one sample of origin, sequenced in a study of spatial heterogeneity in lung cancer. Stated time point: sample taken at primary tumor resection. TCRdb fed the 5' RACE reads into MiXCR, producing one record per CDR3 protein. Of thousands of distinct CDR3 sequences listed, 14% are singletons. For these receptors, no antigen is known. Overall study findings and caveats: It was found that expanded intratumoral alpha and beta TCR counts tracked tumor mutation counts.

Sequencing used lung tumor tissue, obtained at surgery. The origin of the receptors is a male donor with early-stage non-small cell lung cancer.

By share, this clonotype ranks as medium-sized (0.01 to 0.1%). The V call is TRBV6-1, the J call TRBJ1-2; a weak D match, TRBD1 (5 bases). V was trimmed by 1 base and J by 4 bases, leaving 10 bases between them. CDR1 MNHNS and CDR2 SASEGT come from the germline V gene. The CDR3 is 14 residues long. CDR3 in DNA: TGTGCCAGCAGTGAAGGGGCCGGGGGCTATGGCTACACCTTC. Protein: CASSEGAGGYGYTF.

The chain has TRBV18 and TRBJ2-3, with D perhaps TRBD2 (5 bases). The CDR3 length is 13 residues. Germline CDR1 and CDR2: KGHSH and LQKENI. V was shortened by 4 bases and J by 3 bases, with 8 bases between the two germline ends. In nucleotides, the CDR3 is TGTGCCAGCTCACTACTAGAAACAGATACGCAGTATTTT. Protein sequence: CASSLLETDTQYF.